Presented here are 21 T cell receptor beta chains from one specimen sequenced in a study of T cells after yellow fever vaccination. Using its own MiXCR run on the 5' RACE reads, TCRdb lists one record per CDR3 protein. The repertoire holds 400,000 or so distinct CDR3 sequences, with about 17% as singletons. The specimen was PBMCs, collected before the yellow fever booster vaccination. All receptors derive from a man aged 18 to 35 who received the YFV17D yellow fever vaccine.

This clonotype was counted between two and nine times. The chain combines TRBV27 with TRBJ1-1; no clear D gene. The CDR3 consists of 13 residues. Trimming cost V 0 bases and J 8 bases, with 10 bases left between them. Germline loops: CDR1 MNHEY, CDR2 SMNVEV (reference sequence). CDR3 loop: CASSLSAALEAFF. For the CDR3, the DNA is TGTGCCAGCAGTTTATCGGCCGCTTTGGAAGCTTTCTTT.

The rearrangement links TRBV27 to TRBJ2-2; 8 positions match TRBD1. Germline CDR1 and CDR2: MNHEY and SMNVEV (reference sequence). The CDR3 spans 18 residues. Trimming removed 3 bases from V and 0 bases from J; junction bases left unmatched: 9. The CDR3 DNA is TGTGCCAGCAGTTTTACACGGGACAGGATTACGAACACCGGGGAGCTGTTTTTT. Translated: CASSFTRDRITNTGELFF.

The CDR3, as DNA: TGTGCCAGCAGTTTTTTAGTGGGGCGGAGGTCCTACAATGAGCAGTTCTTC. This translates into CASSFLVGRRSYNEQFF. This chain joins TRBV12-3 or TRBV12-4 and TRBJ2-1, with D possibly being TRBD1 or TRBD2 (5 bases each). This CDR3 spans 17 amino acids. V shed 3 bases and J shed 1 base, with 16 bases lying between them.

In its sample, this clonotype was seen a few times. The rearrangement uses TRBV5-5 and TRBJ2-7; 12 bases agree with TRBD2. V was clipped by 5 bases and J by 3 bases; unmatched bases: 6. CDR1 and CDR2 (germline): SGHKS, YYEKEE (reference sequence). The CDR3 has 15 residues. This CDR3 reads CASSHGLAGIYEQYF. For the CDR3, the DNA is TGTGCCAGCAGTCACGGACTAGCGGGGATCTACGAGCAGTACTTC.

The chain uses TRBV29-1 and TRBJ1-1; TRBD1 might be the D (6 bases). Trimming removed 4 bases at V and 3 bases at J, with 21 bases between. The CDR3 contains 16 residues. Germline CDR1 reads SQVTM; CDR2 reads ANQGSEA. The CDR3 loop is CSVVSLWGHQDTEAFF. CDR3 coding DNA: TGCAGCGTTGTATCTTTGTGGGGGCACCAGGACACTGAAGCTTTCTTT. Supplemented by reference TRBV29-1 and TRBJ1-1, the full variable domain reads SAVISQKPSRDICQRGTSLTIQCQVDSQVTMMFWYRQQPGQSLTLIATANQGSEATYESGFVIDKFPISRPNLTFSTLTVSNMSPEDSSIYLCSVVSLWGHQDTEAFFGQGTRLTVV.

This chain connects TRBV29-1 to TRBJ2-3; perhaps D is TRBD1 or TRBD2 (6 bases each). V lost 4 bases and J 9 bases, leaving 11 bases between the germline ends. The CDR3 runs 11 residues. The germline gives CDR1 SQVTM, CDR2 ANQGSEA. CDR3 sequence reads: CSVGGAQTQYF. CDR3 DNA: TGCAGCGTTGGGGGGGCCCAAACGCAGTATTTT.

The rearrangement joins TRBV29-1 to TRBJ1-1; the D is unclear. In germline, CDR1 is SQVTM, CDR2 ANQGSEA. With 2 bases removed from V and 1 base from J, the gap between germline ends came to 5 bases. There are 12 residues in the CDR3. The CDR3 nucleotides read TGCAGCGTTGAATGGAGGAACACTGAAGCTTTCTTT. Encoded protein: CSVEWRNTEAFF.

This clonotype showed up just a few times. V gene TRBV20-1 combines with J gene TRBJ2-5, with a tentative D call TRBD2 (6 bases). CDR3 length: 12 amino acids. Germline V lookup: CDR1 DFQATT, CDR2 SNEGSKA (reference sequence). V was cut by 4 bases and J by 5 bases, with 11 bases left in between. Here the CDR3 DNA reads TGCAGTGCTAAGGAGGGTGGGGAGACCCAGTACTTC. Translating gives CSAKEGGETQYF.

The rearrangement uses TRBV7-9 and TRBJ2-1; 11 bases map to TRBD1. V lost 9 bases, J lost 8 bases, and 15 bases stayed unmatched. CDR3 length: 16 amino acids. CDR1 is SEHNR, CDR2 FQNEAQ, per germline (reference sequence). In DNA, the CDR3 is TGTGCCAGTCATTGGGATCCGGGACAGGGGGTTTATGAGCAGTTCTTC. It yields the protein CASHWDPGQGVYEQFF.

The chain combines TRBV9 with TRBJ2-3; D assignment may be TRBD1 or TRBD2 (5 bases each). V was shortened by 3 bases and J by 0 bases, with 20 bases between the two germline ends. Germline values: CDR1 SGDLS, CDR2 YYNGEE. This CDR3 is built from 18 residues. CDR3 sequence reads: CASSARRDRTASTDTQYF. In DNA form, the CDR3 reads TGTGCCAGCAGCGCGCGACGGGACCGAACGGCTAGCACAGATACGCAGTATTTT.

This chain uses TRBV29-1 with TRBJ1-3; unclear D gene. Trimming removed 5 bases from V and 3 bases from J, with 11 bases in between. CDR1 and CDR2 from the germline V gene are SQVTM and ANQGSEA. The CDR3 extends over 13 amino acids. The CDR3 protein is CSVHLGSGNTIYF. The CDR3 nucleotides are TGCAGCGTTCATCTGGGGAGTGGAAACACCATATATTTT.

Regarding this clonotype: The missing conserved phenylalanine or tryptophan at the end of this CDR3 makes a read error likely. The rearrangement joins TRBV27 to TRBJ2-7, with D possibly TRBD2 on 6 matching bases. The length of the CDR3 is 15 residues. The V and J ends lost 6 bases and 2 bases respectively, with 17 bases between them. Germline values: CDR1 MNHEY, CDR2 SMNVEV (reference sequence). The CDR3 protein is CASSSRGVGPYEQYI. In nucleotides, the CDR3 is TGTGCCAGCAGCTCTCGCGGGGTGGGGCCCTACGAGCAGTACATA.

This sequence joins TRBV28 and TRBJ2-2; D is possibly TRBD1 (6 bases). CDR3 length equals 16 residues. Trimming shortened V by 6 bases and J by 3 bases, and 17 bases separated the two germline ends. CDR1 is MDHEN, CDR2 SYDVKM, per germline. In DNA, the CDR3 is TGTGCCAGCAGACCTCTCCCGGGACACCACACCGGGGAGCTGTTTTTT. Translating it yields CASRPLPGHHTGELFF.

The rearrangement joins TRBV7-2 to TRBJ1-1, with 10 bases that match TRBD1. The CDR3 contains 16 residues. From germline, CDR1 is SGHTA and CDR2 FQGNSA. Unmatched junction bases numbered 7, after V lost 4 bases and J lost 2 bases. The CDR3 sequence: CASSSAGTGVNTEAFF. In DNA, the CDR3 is TGTGCCAGCAGCTCCGCCGGGACAGGGGTAAACACTGAAGCTTTCTTT.

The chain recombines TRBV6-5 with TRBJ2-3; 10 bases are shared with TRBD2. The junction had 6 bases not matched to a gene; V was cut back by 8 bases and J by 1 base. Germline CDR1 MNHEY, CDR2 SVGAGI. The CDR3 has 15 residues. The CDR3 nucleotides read TGTGCCAGCGTCCCCGGGACTAGCGGCACAGATACGCAGTATTTT. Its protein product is CASVPGTSGTDTQYF.

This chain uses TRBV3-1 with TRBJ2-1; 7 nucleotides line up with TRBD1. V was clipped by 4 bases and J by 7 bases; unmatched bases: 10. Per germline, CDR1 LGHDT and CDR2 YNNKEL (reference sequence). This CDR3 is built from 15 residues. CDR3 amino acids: CASSPQDRGHNEQFF. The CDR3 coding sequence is TGTGCCAGCAGCCCTCAGGATAGGGGGCATAATGAGCAGTTCTTC.

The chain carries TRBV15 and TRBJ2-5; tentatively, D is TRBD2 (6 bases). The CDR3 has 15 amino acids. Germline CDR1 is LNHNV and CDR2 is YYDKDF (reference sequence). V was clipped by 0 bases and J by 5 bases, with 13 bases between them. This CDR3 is CATSRDKLALETQYF. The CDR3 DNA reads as TGTGCCACCAGCAGAGATAAACTAGCTTTGGAGACCCAGTACTTC.

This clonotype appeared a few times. CDR3 sequence (DNA): TGTGCCAGCACTGTTCGGGGGCTCCAGCCCCAGCATTTT. Translating gives CASTVRGLQPQHF. This chain connects TRBV2 to TRBJ1-5; D is possibly TRBD1 (6 bases). The V and J ends lost 7 bases and 7 bases respectively, with 14 bases between them. Germline lookup yields CDR1 SNHLY and CDR2 FYNNEI. The CDR3 covers 13 residues.

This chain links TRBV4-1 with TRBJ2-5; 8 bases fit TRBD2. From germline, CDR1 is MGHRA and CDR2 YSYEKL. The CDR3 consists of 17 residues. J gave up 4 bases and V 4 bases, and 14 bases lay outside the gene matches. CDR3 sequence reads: CASSRLGAGAEGETQYF. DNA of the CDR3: TGCGCCAGCAGCCGCCTAGGAGCGGGGGCGGAGGGAGAGACCCAGTACTTC.

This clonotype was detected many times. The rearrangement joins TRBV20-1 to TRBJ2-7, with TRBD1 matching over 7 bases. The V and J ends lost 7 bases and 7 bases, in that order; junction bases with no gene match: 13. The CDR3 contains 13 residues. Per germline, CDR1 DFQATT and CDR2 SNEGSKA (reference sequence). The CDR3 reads CSVRDSSFGEQYV. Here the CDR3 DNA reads TGCAGTGTCCGGGACAGTTCTTTTGGTGAGCAGTACGTC.

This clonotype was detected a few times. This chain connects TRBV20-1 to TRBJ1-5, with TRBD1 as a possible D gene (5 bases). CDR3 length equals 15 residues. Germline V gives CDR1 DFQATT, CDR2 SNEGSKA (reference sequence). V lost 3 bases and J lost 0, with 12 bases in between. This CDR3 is CSASGGIYSNQPQHF. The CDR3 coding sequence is TGCAGTGCTAGTGGGGGGATTTATAGCAATCAGCCCCAGCATTTT.